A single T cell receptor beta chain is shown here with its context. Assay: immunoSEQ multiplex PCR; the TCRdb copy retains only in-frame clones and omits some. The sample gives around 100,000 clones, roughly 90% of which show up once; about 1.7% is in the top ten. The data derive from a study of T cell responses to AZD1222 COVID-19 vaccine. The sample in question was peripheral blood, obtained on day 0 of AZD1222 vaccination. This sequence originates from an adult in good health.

CDR3: CASGRLEPQHF. In DNA, the CDR3 is TGTGCCAGCGGCCGGCTTGAGCCCCAGCATTTT. J is TRBJ1-5 and V is TRBV28; D remains ambiguous. The V and J ends lost 8 bases and 8 bases respectively, with 10 bases between them. Germline V gene sequence: CDR1 MDHEN, CDR2 SYDVKM. This CDR3 contains 11 residues.